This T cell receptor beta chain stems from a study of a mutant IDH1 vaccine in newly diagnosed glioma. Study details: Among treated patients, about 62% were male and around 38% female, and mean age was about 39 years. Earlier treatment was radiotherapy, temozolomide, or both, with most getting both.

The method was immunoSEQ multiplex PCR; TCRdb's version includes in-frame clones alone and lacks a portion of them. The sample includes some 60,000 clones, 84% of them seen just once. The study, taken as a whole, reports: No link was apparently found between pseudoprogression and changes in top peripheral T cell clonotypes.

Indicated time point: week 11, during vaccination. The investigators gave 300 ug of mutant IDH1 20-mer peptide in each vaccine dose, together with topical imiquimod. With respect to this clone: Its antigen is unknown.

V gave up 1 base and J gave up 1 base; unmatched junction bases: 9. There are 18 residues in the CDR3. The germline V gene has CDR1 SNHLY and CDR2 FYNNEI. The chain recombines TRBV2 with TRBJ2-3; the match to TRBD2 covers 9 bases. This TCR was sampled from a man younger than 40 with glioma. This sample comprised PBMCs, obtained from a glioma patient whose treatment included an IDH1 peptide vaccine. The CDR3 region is CASSEVAGVVKGTDTQYF. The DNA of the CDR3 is TGTGCCAGCAGTGAAGTAGCGGGAGTAGTAAAGGGCACAGATACGCAGTATTTT.